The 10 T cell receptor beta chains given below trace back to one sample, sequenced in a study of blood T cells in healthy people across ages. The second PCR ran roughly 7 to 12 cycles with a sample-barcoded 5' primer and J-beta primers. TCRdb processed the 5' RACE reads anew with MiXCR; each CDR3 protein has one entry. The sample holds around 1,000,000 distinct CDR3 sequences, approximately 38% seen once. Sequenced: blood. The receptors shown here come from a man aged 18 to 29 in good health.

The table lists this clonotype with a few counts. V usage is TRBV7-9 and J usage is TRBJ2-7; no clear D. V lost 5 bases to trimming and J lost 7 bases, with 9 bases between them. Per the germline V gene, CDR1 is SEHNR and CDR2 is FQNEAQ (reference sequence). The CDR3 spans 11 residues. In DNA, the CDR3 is TGTGCCAGCAGCAAAGCTACGGAGCAGTACTTC. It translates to CASSKATEQYF.

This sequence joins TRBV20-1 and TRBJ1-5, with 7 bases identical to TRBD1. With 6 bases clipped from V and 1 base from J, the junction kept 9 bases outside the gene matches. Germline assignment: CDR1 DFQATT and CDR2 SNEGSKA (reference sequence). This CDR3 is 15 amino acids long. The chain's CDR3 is CSAALTGKSNQPQHF. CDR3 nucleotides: TGCAGTGCCGCCTTGACAGGGAAAAGCAATCAGCCCCAGCATTTT.

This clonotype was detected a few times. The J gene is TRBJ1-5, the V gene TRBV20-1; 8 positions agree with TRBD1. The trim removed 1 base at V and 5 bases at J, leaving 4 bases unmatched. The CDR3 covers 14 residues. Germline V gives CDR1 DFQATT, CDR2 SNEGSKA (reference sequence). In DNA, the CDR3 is TGCAGTGCTAGAGGCAGGGGGCCGGATCAGCCCCAGCATTTT. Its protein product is CSARGRGPDQPQHF.

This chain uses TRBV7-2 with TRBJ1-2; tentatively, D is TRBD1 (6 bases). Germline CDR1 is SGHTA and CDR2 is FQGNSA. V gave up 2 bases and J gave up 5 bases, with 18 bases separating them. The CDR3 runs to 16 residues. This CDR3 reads CASSLRGVDPGYGYTF. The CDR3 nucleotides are TGTGCCAGCAGCTTAAGGGGGGTCGACCCTGGGTATGGCTACACCTTC.

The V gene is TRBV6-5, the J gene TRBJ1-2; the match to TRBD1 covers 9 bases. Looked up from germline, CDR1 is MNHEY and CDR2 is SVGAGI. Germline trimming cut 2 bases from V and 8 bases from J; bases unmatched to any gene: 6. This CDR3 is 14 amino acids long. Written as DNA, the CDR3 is TGTGCCAGCAGTTACGGGACAGGGTATTCCGGCTACACCTTC. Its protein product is CASSYGTGYSGYTF.

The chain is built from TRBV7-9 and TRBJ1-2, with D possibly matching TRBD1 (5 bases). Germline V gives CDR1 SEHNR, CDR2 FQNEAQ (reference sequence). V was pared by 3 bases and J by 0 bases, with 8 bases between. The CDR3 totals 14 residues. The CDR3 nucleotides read TGTGCCAGCAGCTTCGGGGCTTCTAACTATGGCTACACCTTC. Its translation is CASSFGASNYGYTF.

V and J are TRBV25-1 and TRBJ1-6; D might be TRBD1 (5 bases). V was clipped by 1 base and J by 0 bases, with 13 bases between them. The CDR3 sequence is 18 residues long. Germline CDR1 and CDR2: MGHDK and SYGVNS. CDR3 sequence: CASSESGRVSSYNSPLHF. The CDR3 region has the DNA TGTGCCAGCAGTGAATCGGGCAGGGTGAGCTCCTATAATTCACCCCTCCACTTT.

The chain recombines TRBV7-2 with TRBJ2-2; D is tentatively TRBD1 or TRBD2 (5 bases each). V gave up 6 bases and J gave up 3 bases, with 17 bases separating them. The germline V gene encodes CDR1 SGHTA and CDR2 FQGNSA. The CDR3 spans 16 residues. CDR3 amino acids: CASSHARDGYTGELFF. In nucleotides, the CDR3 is TGTGCCAGCAGTCATGCCCGGGACGGGTACACCGGGGAGCTGTTTTTT.

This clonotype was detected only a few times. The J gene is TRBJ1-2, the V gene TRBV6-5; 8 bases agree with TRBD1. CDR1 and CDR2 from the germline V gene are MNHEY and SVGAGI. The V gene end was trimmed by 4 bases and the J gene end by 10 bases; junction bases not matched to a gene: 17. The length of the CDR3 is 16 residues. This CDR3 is CASSSLDRGQTGSYTF. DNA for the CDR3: TGTGCCAGCAGTTCCCTAGACAGGGGTCAGACGGGATCCTACACCTTC.

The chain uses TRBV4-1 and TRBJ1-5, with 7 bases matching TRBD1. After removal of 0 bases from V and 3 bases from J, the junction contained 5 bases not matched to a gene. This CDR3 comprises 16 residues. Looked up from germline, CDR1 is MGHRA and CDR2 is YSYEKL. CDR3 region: CASSQERGQFNQPQHF. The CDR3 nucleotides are TGCGCCAGCAGCCAAGAAAGGGGACAGTTCAATCAGCCCCAGCATTTT.